The 13 T cell receptor beta chains below were found in one sample sequenced in a study of tumor-infiltrating lymphocytes in localized non-small cell lung cancer. The protocol was immunoSEQ multiplex PCR, while the TCRdb copy is restricted to in-frame clones and leaves out a portion. The table includes around 10,000 clones, about 62% detected once. The sequencing sample was made of uninvolved lung tissue not adjacent to the tumor. The receptor set was obtained from a human donor with non-small cell lung cancer.

By share of the sample, this clone is medium-sized. This rearrangement joins TRBV5-6 to TRBJ2-5, with TRBD1 matching 7 bases. Trimming took 2 bases from V and 2 from J; bases not matched to a gene: 3. CDR3 length: 14 residues. Germline V gives CDR1 SGHDT, CDR2 YYEEEE. In nucleotides, the CDR3 is TGTGCCAGCAGCTTCCGACAGGGACAAGAGACCCAGTACTTC. Translated: CASSFRQGQETQYF.

The chain uses TRBV4-2 and TRBJ2-1; 11 bases are shared with TRBD2. The CDR3 extends over 18 amino acids. Germline trimming cut 4 bases from V and 7 bases from J; bases unmatched to any gene: 15. Per germline, CDR1 LGHNA and CDR2 YNFKEQ. CDR3 bases: TGTGCCAGCAGCCTATTTAGCGGGGGGGCCTCTGGTAGGAATGAGCAGTTCTTC. Its translation is CASSLFSGGASGRNEQFF.

This clone came up a few times. The V call is TRBV12-1, the J call TRBJ2-7; TRBD2, the D gene given by the table, was not confirmed from the DNA. TRBV12-1 is marked as a pseudogene. The CDR3 consists of 14 residues. DNA of the CDR3: TGTGCCAGCAGCTTTACGACTAGCGGGTACGAGCAGTACTTC. Translated: CASSFTTSGYEQYF.

This clone appeared a few times. CDR3 amino acids: CATSRVSGTNEKLFF. Written as DNA, the CDR3 is TGTGCCACCAGCAGAGTTTCGGGGACTAATGAAAAACTGTTTTTT. The chain joins TRBV15 to TRBJ1-4, with no clear D. V lost 1 base and J 2 bases, leaving 8 bases between the germline ends. From germline, CDR1 is LNHNV and CDR2 YYDKDF (reference sequence). The CDR3 is 15 residues long.

The rearrangement joins TRBV6-1 to TRBJ2-7; 9 bases are a match to TRBD1. The V segment lost 5 bases and the J segment 3 bases; nucleotides outside the gene matches: 5. Germline V gene sequence: CDR1 MNHNS, CDR2 SASEGT. CDR3 size: 14 residues. The CDR3 nucleotides are TGTGCCAGCAGTCCCCGGACAGGGGACTACGAGCAGTACTTC. Amino acid sequence: CASSPRTGDYEQYF.

V is TRBV4-3 and J is TRBJ2-1, with unresolved D. V shed 5 bases and J shed 0 bases, with 11 bases lying between them. This CDR3 comprises 15 residues. CDR1 and CDR2 from the germline V gene are LGHNA and YSLEER. The CDR3 spells CASSTSRSSYNEQFF. CDR3 bases: TGCGCCAGCAGCACGAGCCGGAGCTCCTACAATGAGCAGTTCTTC.

The sample holds one count of this clone. The chain recombines TRBV2 with TRBJ1-5; possibly TRBD1 for D (5 bases). V lost 8 bases, J lost 5 bases, and 13 bases lay in between. CDR1 and CDR2 from the germline V gene are SNHLY and FYNNEI. The CDR3 consists of 13 residues. As DNA, the CDR3 is TGTGCCAGCGGGGGGGGGAAGGATCAGCCCCAGCATTTT. It is translated as CASGGGKDQPQHF.

The chain couples TRBV6-5 to TRBJ1-2; 8 bases align to TRBD1. V shed 5 bases, J shed 3 bases, and the junction held 5 bases outside the gene matches. The CDR3 is 14 amino acids. Germline V gene data show CDR1 as MNHEY and CDR2 as SVGAGI. This CDR3 reads CASSKRQGYYGYTF. CDR3 coding DNA: TGTGCCAGCAGTAAAAGACAGGGGTACTATGGCTACACCTTC.

V and J are TRBV11-2 and TRBJ2-3; possible D gene TRBD1, 6 bases. CDR3 length: 15 amino acids. The V gene's germline CDR1 is SGHAT and CDR2 FQNNGV. Trimming removed 5 bases at V and 2 bases at J, with 14 bases between. CDR3 DNA: TGTGCCAGCAGCCCCTGGACAGCCTACACAGATACGCAGTATTTT. Translation: CASSPWTAYTDTQYF.

The rearrangement uses TRBV15 and TRBJ1-2; no definite D call. Germline V gene lookup returns CDR1 LNHNV and CDR2 YYDKDF (reference sequence). The CDR3 sequence is 17 residues long. Trimming removed 6 bases at V and 5 bases at J, with 25 bases between. The CDR3 sequence is CATSPVGSGRRVYGYTF. In nucleotides, the CDR3 is TGTGCCACCAGTCCGGTGGGTTCGGGGAGGAGGGTATATGGCTACACCTTC.

The genes are TRBV6-6 and TRBJ2-2; TRBD1 agrees at 10 bases. With V trimmed by 5 bases and J by 3 bases, 6 bases remained unmatched. Germline values: CDR1 MNHNY, CDR2 SVGAGI (reference sequence). The CDR3 sequence is 16 residues long. The CDR3: CASSIDRGRDTGELFF. The CDR3 coding sequence is TGTGCCAGCAGTATTGACAGGGGGCGGGACACCGGGGAGCTGTTTTTT.

V gene TRBV6-6 combines with J gene TRBJ1-5; weak D call: TRBD1 (5 bases). CDR1 MNHNY and CDR2 SVGAGI come from the germline V gene (reference sequence). This CDR3 comprises 16 residues. V was shortened by 7 bases and J by 2 bases, with 18 bases between the two germline ends. CDR3 DNA: TGTGCCAGCACGAACCAGCGGGGCAGCCGCAATCAGCCCCAGCATTTT. Amino acid sequence: CASTNQRGSRNQPQHF.

By sample share, this clone is medium-sized (0.01 to 0.1%). The chain couples TRBV28 to TRBJ2-1; a weak D match, TRBD2 (5 bases). This CDR3 contains 13 residues. Per germline, CDR1 MDHEN and CDR2 SYDVKM. Trimming removed 4 bases at V and 5 bases at J, with 9 bases between. The CDR3 sequence: CASSSGLHNEQFF. Here the CDR3 DNA reads TGTGCCAGCAGTTCCGGACTTCACAATGAGCAGTTCTTC.